This TCR beta chain was recorded in a study of blood T cells in healthy people across ages. At least 7 million PBMCs were isolated per sample. Every sample gave at least 5 micrograms of total RNA when it was extracted. A J-beta primer mix and a sample-barcoded 5' primer were used in a second PCR of about 7 to 12 cycles. TCRdb reprocessed the 5' RACE reads via MiXCR and lists one record per CDR3 protein. Of roughly 1.5 million distinct CDR3 sequences listed, 42% are singletons. In its sample, this clonotype was seen once. The receptor's source is a woman between 18 and 29 years old in good health. Sequencing was carried out using blood.

The CDR3 nucleotides are TGCGCCAGCAGCTCCTGGGGACTAGCGGATGCAAGCACAGATACGCAGTATTTT. It is translated as CASSSWGLADASTDTQYF. The chain joins TRBV5-1 to TRBJ2-3, with 11 bases identical to TRBD2. CDR1 is SGHRS and CDR2 is YFSETQ in the germline V gene. Losses at the gene ends were 3 bases for V and 0 bases for J; bases not matched to a gene: 9. The CDR3 sequence is 18 residues long.